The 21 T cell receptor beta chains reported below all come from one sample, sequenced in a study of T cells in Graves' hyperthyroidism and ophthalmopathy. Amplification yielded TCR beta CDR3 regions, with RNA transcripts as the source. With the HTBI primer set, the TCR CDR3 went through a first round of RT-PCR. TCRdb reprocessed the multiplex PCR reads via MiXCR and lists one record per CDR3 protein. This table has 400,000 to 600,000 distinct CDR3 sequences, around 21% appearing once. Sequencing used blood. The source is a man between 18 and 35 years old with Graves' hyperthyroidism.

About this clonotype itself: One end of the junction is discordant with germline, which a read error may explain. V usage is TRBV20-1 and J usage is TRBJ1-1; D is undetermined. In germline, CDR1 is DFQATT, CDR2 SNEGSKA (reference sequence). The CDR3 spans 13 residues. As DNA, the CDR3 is TGCAGTGCGAGAGCTGGGGTCAACACTGAAGCTTTCTTT. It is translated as CSARAGVNTEAFF.

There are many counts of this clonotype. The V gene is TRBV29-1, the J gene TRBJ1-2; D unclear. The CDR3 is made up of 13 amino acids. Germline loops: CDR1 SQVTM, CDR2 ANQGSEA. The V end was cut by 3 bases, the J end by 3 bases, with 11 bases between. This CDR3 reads CSVDQDGYYGYTF. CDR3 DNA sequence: TGCAGCGTTGATCAGGACGGCTACTATGGCTACACCTTC.

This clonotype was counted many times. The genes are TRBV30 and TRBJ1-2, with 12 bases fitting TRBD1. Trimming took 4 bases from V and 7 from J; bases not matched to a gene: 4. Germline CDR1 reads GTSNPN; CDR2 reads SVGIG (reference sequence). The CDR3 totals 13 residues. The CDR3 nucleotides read TGTGCCTGGACCGGGGACAGGGGGCTTGGCTACACCTTC. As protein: CAWTGDRGLGYTF.

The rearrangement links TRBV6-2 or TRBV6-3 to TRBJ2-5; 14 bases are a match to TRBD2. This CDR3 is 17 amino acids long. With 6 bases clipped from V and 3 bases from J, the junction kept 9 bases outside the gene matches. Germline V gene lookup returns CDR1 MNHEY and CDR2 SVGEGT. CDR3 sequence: CASSIEPGLAGEETQYF. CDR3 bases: TGTGCCAGCAGCATAGAGCCGGGACTAGCGGGGGAAGAGACCCAGTACTTC.

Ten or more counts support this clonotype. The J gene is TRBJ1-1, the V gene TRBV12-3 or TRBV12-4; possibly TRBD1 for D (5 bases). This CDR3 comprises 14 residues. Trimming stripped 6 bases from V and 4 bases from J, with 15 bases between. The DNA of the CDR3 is TGTGCCAGCAGCCAGGGACGGAGCTCCACTGAAGCTTTCTTT. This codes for CASSQGRSSTEAFF.

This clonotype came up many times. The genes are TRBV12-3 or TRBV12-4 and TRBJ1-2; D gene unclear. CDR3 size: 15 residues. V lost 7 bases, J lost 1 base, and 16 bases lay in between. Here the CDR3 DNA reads TGTGCCAGCACCCCTTTGGTGAACCTTAACTATGGCTACACCTTC. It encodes CASTPLVNLNYGYTF.

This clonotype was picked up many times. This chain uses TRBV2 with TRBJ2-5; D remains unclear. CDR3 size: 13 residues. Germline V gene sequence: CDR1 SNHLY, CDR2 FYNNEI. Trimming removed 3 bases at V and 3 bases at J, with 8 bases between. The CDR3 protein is CASSDPRKETQYF. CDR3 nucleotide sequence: TGTGCCAGCAGTGACCCCAGAAAAGAGACCCAGTACTTC.

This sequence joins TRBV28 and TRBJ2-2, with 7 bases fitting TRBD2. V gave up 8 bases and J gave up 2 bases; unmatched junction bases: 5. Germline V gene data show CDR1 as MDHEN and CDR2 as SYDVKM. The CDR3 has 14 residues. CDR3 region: CASLRGGNTGELFF. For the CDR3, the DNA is TGTGCCAGCTTACGCGGGGGTAACACCGGGGAGCTGTTTTTT. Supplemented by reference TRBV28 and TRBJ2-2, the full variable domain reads DVKVTQSSRYLVKRTGEKVFLECVQDMDHENMFWYRQDPGLGLRLIYFSYDVKMKEKGDIPEGYSVSREKKERFSLILESASTNQTSMYLCASLRGGNTGELFFGEGSRLTVL.

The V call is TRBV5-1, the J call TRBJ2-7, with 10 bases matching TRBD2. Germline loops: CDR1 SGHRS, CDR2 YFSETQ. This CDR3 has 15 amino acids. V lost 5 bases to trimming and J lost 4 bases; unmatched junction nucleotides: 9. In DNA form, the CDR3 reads TGCGCCAGCAGTCAAAGCGGGAGGGCCGAGTACGAGCAGTACTTC. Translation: CASSQSGRAEYEQYF.

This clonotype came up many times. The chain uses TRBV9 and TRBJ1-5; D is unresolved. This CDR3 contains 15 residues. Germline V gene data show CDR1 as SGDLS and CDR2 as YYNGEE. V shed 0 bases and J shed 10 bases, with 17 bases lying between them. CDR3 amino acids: CASSVGNGPSYPQHF. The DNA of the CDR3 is TGTGCCAGCAGCGTAGGTAACGGACCGAGTTATCCCCAGCATTTT.

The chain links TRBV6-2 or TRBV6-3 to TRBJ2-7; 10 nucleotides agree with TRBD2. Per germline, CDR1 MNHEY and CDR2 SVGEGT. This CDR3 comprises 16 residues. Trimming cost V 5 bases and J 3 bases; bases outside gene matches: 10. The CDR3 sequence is CASSGGTSELFYEQYF. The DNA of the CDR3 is TGTGCCAGCAGTGGCGGGACTAGCGAACTTTTCTACGAGCAGTACTTC.

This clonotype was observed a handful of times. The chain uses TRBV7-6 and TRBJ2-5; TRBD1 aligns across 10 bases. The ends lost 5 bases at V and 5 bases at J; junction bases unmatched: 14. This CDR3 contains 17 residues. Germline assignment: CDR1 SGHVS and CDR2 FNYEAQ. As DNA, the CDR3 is TGTGCCAGCAGCCCCACCTTCGGACAGGGGGTCATCGAGACCCAGTACTTC. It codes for CASSPTFGQGVIETQYF.

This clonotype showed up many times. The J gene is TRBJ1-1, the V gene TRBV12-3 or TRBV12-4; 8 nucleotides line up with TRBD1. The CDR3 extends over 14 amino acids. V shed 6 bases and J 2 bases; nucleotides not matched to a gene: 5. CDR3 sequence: CASRDRDANTEAFF. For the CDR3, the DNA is TGTGCCAGCAGGGACAGGGATGCTAACACTGAAGCTTTCTTT.

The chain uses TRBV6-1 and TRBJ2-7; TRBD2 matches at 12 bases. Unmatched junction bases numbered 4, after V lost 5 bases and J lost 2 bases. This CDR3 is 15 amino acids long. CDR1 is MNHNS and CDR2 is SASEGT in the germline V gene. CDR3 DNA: TGTGCCAGCAGTCATAGGACTAGCGGGACCTACGAGCAGTACTTC. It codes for CASSHRTSGTYEQYF.

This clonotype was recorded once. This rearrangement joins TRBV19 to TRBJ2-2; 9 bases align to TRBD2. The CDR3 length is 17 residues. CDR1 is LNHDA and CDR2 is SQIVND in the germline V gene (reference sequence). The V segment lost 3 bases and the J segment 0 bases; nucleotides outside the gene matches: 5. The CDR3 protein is CASSISGLAANTGELFF. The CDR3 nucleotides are TGTGCCAGTAGTATCTCGGGACTAGCAGCGAACACCGGGGAGCTGTTTTTT.

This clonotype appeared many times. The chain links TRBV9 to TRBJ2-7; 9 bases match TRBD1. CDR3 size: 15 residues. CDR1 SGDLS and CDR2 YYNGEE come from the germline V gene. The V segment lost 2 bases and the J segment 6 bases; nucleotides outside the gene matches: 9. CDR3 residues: CASSVGQGGSGEQYF. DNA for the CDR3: TGTGCCAGCAGCGTGGGACAGGGAGGGAGCGGCGAGCAGTACTTC.

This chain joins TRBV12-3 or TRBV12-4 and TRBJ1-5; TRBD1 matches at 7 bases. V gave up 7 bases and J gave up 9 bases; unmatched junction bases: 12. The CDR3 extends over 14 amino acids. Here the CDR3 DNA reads TGTGCCAGCAAAGATGACAGGGTTTTTGGGCCCCAGCATTTT. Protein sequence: CASKDDRVFGPQHF.

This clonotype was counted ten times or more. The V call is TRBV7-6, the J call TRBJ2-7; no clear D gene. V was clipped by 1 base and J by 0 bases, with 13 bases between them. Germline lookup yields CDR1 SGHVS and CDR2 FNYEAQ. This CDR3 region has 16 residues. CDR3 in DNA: TGTGCCAGCAGCTTAGTATCGGGTCGGAGCTCCTACGAGCAGTACTTC. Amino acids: CASSLVSGRSSYEQYF.

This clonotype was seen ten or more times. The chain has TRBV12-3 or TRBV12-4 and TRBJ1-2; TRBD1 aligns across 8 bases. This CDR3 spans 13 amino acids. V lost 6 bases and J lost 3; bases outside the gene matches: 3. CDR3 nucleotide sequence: TGTGCCAGCAGCCAGGACAGGGACTATGGCTACACCTTC. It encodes CASSQDRDYGYTF.

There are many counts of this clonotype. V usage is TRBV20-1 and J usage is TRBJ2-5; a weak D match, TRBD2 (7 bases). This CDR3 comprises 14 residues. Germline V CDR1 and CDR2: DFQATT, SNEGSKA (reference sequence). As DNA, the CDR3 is TGCAGCACAAAGGGGGGGGGAGGCCAAGAGACCCAGTACTTC. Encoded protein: CSTKGGGGQETQYF.

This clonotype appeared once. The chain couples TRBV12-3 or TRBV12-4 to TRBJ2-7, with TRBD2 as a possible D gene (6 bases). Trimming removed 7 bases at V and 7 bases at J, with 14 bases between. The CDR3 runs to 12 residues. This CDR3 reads CASTRGAGEQYF. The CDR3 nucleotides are TGTGCCAGCACTAGGGGCGCGGGGGAGCAGTACTTC.